This T cell receptor (beta chain) was observed in a study of blood T cell repertoires in COVID-19. For the study at large: The origin of the acute and convalescent COVID-19 samples was the United States, Italy and Spain. In each case, the material was cDNA or gDNA derived from T cells, B-cell-depleted T cells, or PBMCs.

In the original analysis: The assay estimated nucleated cells by amplifying reference gene primers. The method was immunoSEQ multiplex PCR; TCRdb's version includes in-frame clones alone and lacks a portion of them. The V and J calls and the clone size are those of that table, but D and trimming were determined from the DNA. The sample yields 210,000 or so clones, around four fifths seen once. V gave up 6 bases and J gave up 1 base, with 15 bases separating them. The CDR3 has 15 residues. In germline, CDR1 is LNHDA, CDR2 SQIVND (reference sequence). The chain has TRBV19 and TRBJ1-2; tentatively, D is TRBD1 (5 bases). Material for sequencing was peripheral blood. The sequence was obtained from a human donor in a cohort sampled during active COVID-19. CDR3 DNA sequence: TGTGCCAGTAGCTCCCTTGGGGGGAGTAACTATGGCTACACCTTC. Residues: CASSSLGGSNYGYTF.